The T cell receptor beta chain described here comes from a study of T-cell reconstitution after alpha-beta-depleted transplantation in children. Study-wide findings and caveats: Newly produced T cells mostly accounted for T-cell counts and diversity one year post-transplant. The origin of alpha-beta T cells about two months after transplant was reportedly several hundred expanded graft clones. Surviving recipient T cells and intrathymic progenitors accounted for some patients' high TCRbeta diversity at day 60.

Trimming at V came to 3 bases and at J to 2 bases, leaving 7 bases not matched to a gene. This CDR3 comprises 16 residues. CDR1 and CDR2 from the germline V gene are DFQATT and SNEGSKA (reference sequence). Unique molecular identifiers tagged the TCRbeta library. TCRdb analysed the PCR reads with MiXCR anew, one entry per CDR3 protein. The repertoire includes about 260,000 distinct CDR3 sequences, 8.2% of them detected once, and approximately 6% sits in the top ten. This clonotype was seen many times. Its antigen is still unknown. V is TRBV20-1 and J is TRBJ2-3; 11 bases are shared with TRBD2. The receptor comes from a male patient younger than 18 who had a stem cell transplant for acute lymphoblastic leukemia, so the T cells may come from the graft donor. Sequencing was performed on PBMCs, mostly from graft donor cells, taken 180 days after TCRalphabeta/CD19-depleted stem cell transplant. CDR3 in DNA: TGCAGTGCTAGTTTAGCGGGGGGGCGGACCACAGATACGCAGTATTTT. Translation gives CSASLAGGRTTDTQYF.